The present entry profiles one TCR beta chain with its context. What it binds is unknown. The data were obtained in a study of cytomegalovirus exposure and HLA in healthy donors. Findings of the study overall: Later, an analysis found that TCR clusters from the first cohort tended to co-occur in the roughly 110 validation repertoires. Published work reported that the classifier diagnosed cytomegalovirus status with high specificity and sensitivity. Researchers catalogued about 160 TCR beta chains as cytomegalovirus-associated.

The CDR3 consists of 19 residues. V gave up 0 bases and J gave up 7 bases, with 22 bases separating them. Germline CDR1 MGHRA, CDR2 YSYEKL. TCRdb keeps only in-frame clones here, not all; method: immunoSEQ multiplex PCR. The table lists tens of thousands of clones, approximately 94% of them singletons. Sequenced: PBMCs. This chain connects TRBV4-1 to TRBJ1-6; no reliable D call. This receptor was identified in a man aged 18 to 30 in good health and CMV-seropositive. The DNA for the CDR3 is TGCGCCAGCAGCCAAGAGCTCGGAGAGACGCGGTCGCGGAATTCACCCCTCCACTTT. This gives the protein CASSQELGETRSRNSPLHF.